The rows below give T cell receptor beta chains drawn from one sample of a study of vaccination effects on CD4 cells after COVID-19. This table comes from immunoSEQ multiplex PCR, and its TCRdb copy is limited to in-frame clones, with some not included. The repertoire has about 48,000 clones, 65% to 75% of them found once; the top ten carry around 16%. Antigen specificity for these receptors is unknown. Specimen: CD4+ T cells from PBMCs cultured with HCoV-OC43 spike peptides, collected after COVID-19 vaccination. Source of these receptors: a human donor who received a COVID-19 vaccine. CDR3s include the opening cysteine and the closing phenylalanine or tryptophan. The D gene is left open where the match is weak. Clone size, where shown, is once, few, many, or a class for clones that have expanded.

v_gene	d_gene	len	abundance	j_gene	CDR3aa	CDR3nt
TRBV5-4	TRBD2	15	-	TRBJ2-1	CASSQTSVGYNEQFF	TGTGCCAGCAGCCAGACTAGCGTGGGGTACAATGAGCAGTTCTTC
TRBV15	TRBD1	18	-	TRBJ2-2	CATSRDPDRAGAAGELFF	TGTGCCACCAGCAGAGATCCTGACAGGGCCGGGGCGGCCGGGGAGCTGTTTTTT
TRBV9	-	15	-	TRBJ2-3	CASSVVADNTDTQYF	TGTGCCAGCAGCGTAGTAGCGGATAACACAGATACGCAGTATTTT
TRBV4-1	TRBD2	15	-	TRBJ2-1	CASSQESGADNEQFF	TGCGCCAGCAGCCAAGAGAGCGGGGCCGACAATGAGCAGTTCTTC
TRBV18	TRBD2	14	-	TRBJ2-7	CASSPREGAYEQYF	TGTGCCAGCTCACCTCGGGAGGGAGCCTACGAGCAGTACTTC
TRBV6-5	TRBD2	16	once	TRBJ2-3	CASSFLAGDLADTQYF	TGTGCCAGCAGTTTCCTAGCGGGAGATCTCGCAGATACGCAGTATTTT
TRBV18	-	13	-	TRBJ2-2	CASSPGLEGELFF	TGTGCCAGCTCACCAGGGTTGGAAGGGGAGCTGTTTTTT
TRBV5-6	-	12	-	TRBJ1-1	CASSLTNFEAFF	TGTGCCAGCAGCTTGACGAATTTTGAAGCTTTCTTT
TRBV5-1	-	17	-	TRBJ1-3	CASSLRAGELSGNTIYF	TGCGCCAGCAGCTTACGCGCCGGGGAACTCTCTGGAAACACCATATATTTT
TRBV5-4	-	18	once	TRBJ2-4	CASSLAQGLLLAKNIQYF	TGTGCCAGCAGCTTGGCACAGGGCTTGCTATTAGCCAAAAACATTCAGTACTTC
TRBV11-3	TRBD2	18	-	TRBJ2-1	CASSRGTSGGAVYNEQFF	TGTGCCAGCAGCCGAGGGACTAGCGGGGGGGCGGTCTACAATGAGCAGTTCTTC
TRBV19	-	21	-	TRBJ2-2	CASSMPPPQLRQSGRAGELFF	TGTGCCAGTAGTATGCCCCCCCCTCAACTTAGACAATCTGGACGTGCCGGGGAGCTGTTTTTT
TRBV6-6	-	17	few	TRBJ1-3	CASSPNRTPSSGNTIYF	TGTGCCAGCAGTCCAAATAGGACACCGAGCTCTGGAAACACCATATATTTT
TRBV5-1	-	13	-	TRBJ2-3	CASSQAHTDTQYF	TGCGCCAGCAGCCAGGCGCACACAGATACGCAGTATTTT
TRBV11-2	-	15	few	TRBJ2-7	CASSLTGPLSYEQYF	TGTGCCAGCAGCTTGACAGGACCCCTCTCCTACGAGCAGTACTTC
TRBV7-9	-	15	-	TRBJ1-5	CASSLLEYSNQPQHF	TGTGCCAGCAGCTTATTAGAATATAGCAATCAGCCCCAGCATTTT
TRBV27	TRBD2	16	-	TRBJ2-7	CASSVLTSGRIHEQYF	TGTGCCAGCAGTGTCTTGACTAGCGGGAGAATCCACGAGCAGTACTTC
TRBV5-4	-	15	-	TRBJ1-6	CASSLGQNLNSPLHF	TGTGCCAGCAGCCTTGGACAGAACCTTAATTCACCCCTCCACTTT
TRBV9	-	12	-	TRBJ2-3	CASSGLGDTQYF	TGTGCCAGCAGCGGCCTGGGAGATACGCAGTATTTT
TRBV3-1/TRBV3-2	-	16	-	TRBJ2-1	CASSRGLSVGGDEQFF	TGTGCCAGCAGCCGCGGACTCAGCGTGGGGGGTGATGAGCAGTTCTTC
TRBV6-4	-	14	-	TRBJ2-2	CASSEDGATGELFF	TGTGCCAGCAGTGAAGATGGGGCCACCGGGGAGCTGTTTTTT
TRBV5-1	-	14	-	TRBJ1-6	CASSFTGKDSPLHF	TGCGCCAGCAGCTTTACAGGGAAGGATTCACCCCTCCACTTT
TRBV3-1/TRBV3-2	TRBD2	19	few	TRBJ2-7	CASSSIAGGPPRGSYEQYF	TGTGCCAGCAGCTCCATTGCGGGAGGCCCACCTAGAGGATCCTACGAGCAGTACTTC
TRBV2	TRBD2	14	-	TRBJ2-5	CASRLAGHQETQYF	TGTGCCAGCAGACTAGCGGGGCACCAAGAGACCCAGTACTTC
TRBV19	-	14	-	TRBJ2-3	CASRRVQDTDTQYF	TGTGCCAGTAGGCGAGTTCAGGACACAGATACGCAGTATTTT
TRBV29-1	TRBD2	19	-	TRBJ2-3	CSARGAGKAGTRSTDTQYF	TGCAGCGCCCGAGGAGCGGGGAAAGCCGGGACTAGGAGCACAGATACGCAGTATTTT
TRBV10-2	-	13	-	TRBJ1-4	CASRARAGEKLFF	TGCGCCAGCAGGGCCAGGGCGGGAGAAAAACTGTTTTTT